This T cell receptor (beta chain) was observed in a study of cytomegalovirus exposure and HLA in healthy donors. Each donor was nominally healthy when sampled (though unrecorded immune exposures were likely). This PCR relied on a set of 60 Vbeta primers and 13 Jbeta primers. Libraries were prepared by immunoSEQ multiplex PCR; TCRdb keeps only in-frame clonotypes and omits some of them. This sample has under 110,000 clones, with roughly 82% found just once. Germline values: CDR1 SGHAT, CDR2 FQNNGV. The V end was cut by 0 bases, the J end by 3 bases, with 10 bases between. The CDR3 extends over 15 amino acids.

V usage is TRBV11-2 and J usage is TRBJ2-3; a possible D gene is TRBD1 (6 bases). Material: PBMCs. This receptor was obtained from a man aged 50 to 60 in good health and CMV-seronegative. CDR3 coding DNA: TGTGCCAGCAGCTTAGATCTGACAGGAACAGATACGCAGTATTTT. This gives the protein CASSLDLTGTDTQYF.